A single sample is the source of the 5 T cell receptor beta chains below, sequenced in a study of blood T cell repertoires in COVID-19. Only in-frame clones appear in the TCRdb table, and some are missing; sequencing was by immunoSEQ multiplex PCR. The sample holds about 300,000 clones, over 75% seen once. What was sequenced was PBMCs or T cells enriched from blood (not recorded which). The receptors shown here come from a woman between 18 and 30 years old who had recovered from COVID-19.

This chain connects TRBV5-5 to TRBJ1-1; no reliable D call. Germline V gene lookup returns CDR1 SGHKS and CDR2 YYEKEE (reference sequence). V was clipped by 4 bases and J by 1 base, with 11 bases between them. The CDR3 sequence is 14 residues long. The CDR3: CASSGGGGNTEAFF. The CDR3 DNA reads TGTGCCAGCAGCGGTGGAGGTGGGAACACTGAAGCTTTCTTT.

This chain uses TRBV3-1 (or the pseudogene TRBV3-2) with TRBJ1-1; no clear D gene. The V and J ends lost 4 bases and 0 bases respectively, with 9 bases between them. The CDR3 is 14 residues long. Germline V lookup: CDR1 LGHDT, CDR2 YNNKEL (reference sequence). CDR3 sequence: CASSRENMNTEAFF. DNA of the CDR3: TGTGCCAGCAGCCGTGAGAATATGAACACTGAAGCTTTCTTT.

V usage is TRBV6-5 and J usage is TRBJ1-5, with TRBD1 as a possible D gene (5 bases). CDR1 and CDR2 (germline): MNHEY, SVGAGI. Between the trimmed V and J ends, which lost 7 bases and 5 bases, there was a span of 15 bases. The CDR3 is 14 amino acids. The CDR3, as DNA: TGTGCCAGCACTCCCAGGGAACTCTATCAGCCCCAGCATTTT. This translates into CASTPRELYQPQHF.

V and J are TRBV5-1 and TRBJ1-4; possibly TRBD1 for D (5 bases). CDR1 is SGHRS and CDR2 is YFSETQ in the germline V gene. V was shortened by 7 bases and J by 5 bases, with 15 bases between the two germline ends. This CDR3 contains 14 residues. CDR3 in DNA: TGCGCCAGCGAGGGGCGGGACCCAAATGAAAAACTGTTTTTT. Its protein product is CASEGRDPNEKLFF. The whole variable domain, remainder taken from reference TRBV5-1 and TRBJ1-4, is KAGVTQTPRYLIKTRGQQVTLSCSPISGHRSVSWYQQTPGQGLQFLFEYFSETQRNKGNFPGRFSGRQFSNSRSEMNVSTLELGDSALYLCASEGRDPNEKLFFGSGTQLSVL.

The CDR3 is CAWSKWVTGGNYEQYF. The CDR3 DNA sequence: TGTGCCTGGAGTAAGTGGGTAACGGGGGGGAACTACGAGCAGTACTTC. This chain links TRBV30 with TRBJ2-7, with 8 bases aligning to TRBD2. V lost 2 bases, J lost 3 bases, and 12 bases stayed unmatched. This CDR3 region has 16 residues. CDR1 is GTSNPN and CDR2 is SVGIG in the germline V gene (reference sequence).